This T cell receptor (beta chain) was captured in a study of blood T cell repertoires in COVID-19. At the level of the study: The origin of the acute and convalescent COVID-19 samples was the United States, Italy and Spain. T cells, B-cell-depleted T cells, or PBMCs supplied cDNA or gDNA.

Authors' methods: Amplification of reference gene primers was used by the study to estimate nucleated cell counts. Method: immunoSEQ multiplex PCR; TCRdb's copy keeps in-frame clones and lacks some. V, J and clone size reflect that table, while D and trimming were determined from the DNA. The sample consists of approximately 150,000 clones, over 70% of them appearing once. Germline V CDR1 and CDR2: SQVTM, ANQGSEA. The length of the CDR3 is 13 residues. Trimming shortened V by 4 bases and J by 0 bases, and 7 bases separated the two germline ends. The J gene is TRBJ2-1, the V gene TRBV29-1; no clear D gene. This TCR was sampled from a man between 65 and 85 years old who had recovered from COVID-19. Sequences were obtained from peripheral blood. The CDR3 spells CSVAQASYNEQFF. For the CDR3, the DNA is TGCAGCGTTGCTCAGGCCTCCTACAATGAGCAGTTCTTC.